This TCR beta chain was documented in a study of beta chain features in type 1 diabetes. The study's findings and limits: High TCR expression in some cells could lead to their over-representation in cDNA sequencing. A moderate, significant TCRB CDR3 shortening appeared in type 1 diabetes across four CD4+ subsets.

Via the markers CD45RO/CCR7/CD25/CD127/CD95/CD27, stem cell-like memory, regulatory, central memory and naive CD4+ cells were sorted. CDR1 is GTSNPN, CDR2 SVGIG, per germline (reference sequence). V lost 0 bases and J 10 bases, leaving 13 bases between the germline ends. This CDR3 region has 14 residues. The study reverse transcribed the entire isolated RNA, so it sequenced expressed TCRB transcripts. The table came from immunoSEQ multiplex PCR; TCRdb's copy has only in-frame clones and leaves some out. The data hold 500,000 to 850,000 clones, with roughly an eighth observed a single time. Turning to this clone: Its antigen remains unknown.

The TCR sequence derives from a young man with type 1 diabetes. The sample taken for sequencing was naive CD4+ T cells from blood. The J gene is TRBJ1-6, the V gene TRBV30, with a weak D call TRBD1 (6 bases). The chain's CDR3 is CAWSVWGLDSPLHF. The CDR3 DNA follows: TGTGCCTGGAGTGTATGGGGGCTCGACTCACCCCTCCACTTT. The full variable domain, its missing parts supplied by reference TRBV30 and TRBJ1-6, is SQTIHQWPATLVQPVGSPLSLECTVEGTSNPNLYWYRQAAGRGLQLLFYSVGIGQISSEVPQNLSASRPQDRQFILSSKKLLLSDSGFYLCAWSVWGLDSPLHFGNGTRLTVT.